This T cell receptor (beta chain) came from a study of vaccination and CD4 T cells after COVID-19. With the Oncomine TCR Beta short-read assay, DNA from cultured CD4+ T cells was sequenced. TCRdb re-called the PCR reads through MiXCR, storing one row per CDR3 protein. The repertoire holds some 3,000 distinct CDR3 sequences, with approximately 30% as singletons. Turning to this clonotype: Its specificity is not known.

Germline V gives CDR1 MDHEN, CDR2 SYDVKM. Trimming pared 7 bases from V and 1 base from J, leaving 4 bases between. This CDR3 has 12 residues. Treatment indicated: roughly 10-day PBMC culture with coronavirus spike peptide pools or control peptides (ViraFEST assay). Pre-COVID-19 pandemic sampling (2011-2018) yielded the unexposed donor's CD4+ T cells. The rearrangement joins TRBV28 to TRBJ2-2; no clear D gene. The clonotype originates from a human donor in good health. Sample: CD4+ T cells from blood, cultured in vitro. The CDR3 reads CASNRNTGELFF. CDR3 coding DNA: TGTGCCAGCAACAGGAACACCGGGGAGCTGTTTTTT.